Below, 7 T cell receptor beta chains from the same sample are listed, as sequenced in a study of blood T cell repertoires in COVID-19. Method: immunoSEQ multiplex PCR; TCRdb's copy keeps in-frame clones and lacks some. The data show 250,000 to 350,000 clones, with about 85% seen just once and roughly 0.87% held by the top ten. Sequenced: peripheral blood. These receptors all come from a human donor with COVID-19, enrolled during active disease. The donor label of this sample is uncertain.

CDR3 residues: CASSDSLTGTF. As DNA, the CDR3 is TGCGCCAGCAGTGACTCCCTGACGGGGACCTTC. The gene calls are TRBV10-1 and TRBJ1-2; D not certain. Germline lookup yields CDR1 WNHNN and CDR2 SYGVQD (reference sequence). Trimming took off 3 bases at V and 14 bases at J, with 13 bases between the two ends. CDR3 size: 11 residues.

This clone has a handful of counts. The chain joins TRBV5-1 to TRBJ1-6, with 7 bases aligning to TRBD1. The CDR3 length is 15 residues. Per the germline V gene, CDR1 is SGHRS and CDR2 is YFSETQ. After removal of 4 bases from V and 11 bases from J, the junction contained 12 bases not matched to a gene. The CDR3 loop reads CASSKTGTSEPPLHF. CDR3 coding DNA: TGCGCCAGCAGCAAGACAGGGACCTCTGAGCCACCCCTCCACTTT.

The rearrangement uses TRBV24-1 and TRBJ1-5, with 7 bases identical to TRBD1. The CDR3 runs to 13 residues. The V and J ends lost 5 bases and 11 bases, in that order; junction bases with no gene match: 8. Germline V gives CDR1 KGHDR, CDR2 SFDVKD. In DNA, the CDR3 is TGTGCCACCAGTGTAAGAGGGGGCGAGGCCCAGCATTTT. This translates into CATSVRGGEAQHF.

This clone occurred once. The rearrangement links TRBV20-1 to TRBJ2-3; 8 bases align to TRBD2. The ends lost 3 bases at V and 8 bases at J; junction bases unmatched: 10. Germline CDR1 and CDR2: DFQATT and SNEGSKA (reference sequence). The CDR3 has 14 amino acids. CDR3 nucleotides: TGCAGTGCTAGTCGGGAGGGAGGCCTACCTACGCAGTATTTT. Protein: CSASREGGLPTQYF.

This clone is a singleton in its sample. The CDR3 DNA follows: TGTGCCATCAGTGGAACAGGGGACAGAGGCGAGCAGTACTTC. It yields the protein CAISGTGDRGEQYF. J is TRBJ2-7 and V is TRBV10-3; 7 nucleotides match TRBD1. The CDR3 sequence is 14 residues long. Germline V CDR1 and CDR2: ENHRY, SYGVKD. V lost 4 bases, J lost 6 bases, and 9 bases stayed unmatched.

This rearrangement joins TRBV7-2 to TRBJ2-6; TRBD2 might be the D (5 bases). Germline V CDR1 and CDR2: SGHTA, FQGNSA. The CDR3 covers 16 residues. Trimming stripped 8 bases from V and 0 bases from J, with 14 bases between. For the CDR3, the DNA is TGTGCCAGCTCCGGGGAACGTTTCTCTGGGGCCAACGTCCTGACTTTC. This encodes CASSGERFSGANVLTF.

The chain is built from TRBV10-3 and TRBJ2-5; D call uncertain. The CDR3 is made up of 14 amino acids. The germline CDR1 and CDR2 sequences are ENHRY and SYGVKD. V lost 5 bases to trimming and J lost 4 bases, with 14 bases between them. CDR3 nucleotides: TGTGCCATCAGTAACTACGCCGAGGCAGAGACCCAGTACTTC. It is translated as CAISNYAEAETQYF.